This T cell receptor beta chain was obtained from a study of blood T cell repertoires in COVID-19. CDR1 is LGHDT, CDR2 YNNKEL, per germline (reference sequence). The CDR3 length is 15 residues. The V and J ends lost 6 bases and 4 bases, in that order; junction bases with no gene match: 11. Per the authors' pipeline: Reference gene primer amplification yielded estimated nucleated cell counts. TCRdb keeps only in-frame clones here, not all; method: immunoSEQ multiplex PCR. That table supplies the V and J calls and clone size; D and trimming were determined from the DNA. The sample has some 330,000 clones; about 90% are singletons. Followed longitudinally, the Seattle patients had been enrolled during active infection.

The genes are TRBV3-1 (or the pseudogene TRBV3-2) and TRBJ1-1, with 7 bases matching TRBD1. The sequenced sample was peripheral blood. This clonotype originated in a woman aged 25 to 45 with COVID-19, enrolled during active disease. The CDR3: CASSQRTGGGTEAFF. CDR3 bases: TGTGCCAGCAGTCAAAGGACAGGCGGAGGCACTGAAGCTTTCTTT.